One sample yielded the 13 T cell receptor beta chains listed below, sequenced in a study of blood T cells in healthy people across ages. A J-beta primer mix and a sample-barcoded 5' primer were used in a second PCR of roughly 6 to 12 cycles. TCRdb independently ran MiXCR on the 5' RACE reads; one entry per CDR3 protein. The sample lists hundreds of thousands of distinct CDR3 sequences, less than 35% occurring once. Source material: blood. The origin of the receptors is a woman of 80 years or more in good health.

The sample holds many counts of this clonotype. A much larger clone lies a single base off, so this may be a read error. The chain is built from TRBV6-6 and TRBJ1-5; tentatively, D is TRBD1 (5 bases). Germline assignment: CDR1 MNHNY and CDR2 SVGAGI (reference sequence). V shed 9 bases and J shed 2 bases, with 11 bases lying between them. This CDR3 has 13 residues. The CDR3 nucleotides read TGTGCCAGGACGGTGGGGGGCAATCAGCCCCAGCATTTT. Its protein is CARTVGGNQPQHF.

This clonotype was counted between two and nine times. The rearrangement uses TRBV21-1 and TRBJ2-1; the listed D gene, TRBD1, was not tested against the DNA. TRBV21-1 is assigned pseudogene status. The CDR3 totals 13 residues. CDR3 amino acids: CASPQHGAYEQFF. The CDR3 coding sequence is TGTGCCAGTCCACAGCACGGGGCCTATGAGCAGTTCTTC.

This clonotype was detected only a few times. CDR3 in DNA: TGTGCCAGCCGACCACGGGGCACCGGGGAGCTGTTTTTT. Amino acid sequence: CASRPRGTGELFF. The J gene is TRBJ2-2, the V gene TRBV6-6; D perhaps matches TRBD2 (5 bases). The CDR3 is 13 amino acids. Germline CDR1 and CDR2: MNHNY and SVGAGI (reference sequence). Trimming left V 8 bases short and J 4 bases short, with 11 bases between.

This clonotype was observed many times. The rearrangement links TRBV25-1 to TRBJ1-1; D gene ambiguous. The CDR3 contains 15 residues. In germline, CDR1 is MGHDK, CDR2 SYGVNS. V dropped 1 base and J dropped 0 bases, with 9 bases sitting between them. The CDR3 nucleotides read TGTGCCAGCAGTGAATGGGGAGGCCTGAACACTGAAGCTTTCTTT. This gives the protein CASSEWGGLNTEAFF.

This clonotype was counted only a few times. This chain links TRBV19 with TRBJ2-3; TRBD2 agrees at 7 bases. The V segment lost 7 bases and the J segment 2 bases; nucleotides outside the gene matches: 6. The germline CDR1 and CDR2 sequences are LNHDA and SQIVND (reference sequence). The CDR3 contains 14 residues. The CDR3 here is CASNGGGVTDTQYF. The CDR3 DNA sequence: TGTGCCAGTAACGGCGGGGGAGTCACAGATACGCAGTATTTT.

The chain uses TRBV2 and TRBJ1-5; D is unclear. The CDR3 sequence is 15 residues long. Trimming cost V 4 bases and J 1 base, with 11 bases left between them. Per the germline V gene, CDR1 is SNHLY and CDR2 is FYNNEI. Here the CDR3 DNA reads TGTGCCAGCAGTGCCCAGTTTTCGAGCAATCAGCCCCAGCATTTT. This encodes CASSAQFSSNQPQHF.

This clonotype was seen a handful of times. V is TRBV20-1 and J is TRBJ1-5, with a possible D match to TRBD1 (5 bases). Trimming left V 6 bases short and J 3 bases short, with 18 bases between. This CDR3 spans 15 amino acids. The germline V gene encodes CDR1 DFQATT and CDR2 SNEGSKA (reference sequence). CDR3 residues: CSAGGLGQFNQPQHF. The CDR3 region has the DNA TGCAGTGCGGGGGGTTTAGGGCAGTTCAATCAGCCCCAGCATTTT.

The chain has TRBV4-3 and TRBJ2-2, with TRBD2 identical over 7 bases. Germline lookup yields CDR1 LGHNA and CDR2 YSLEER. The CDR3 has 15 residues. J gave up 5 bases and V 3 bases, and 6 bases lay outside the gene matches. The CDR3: CASSHQAGLTGELFF. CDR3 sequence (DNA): TGCGCCAGCAGCCATCAAGCGGGACTTACCGGGGAGCTGTTTTTT.

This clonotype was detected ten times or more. CDR3 sequence reads: CASSLEGSDTQYF. The CDR3 DNA reads TGTGCCAGCAGCTTAGAAGGTTCGGATACGCAGTATTTT. The chain uses TRBV7-2 and TRBJ2-3; D is unresolved. The germline CDR1 and CDR2 sequences are SGHTA and FQGNSA. V lost 1 base and J lost 6, with 8 bases in between. This CDR3 contains 13 residues.

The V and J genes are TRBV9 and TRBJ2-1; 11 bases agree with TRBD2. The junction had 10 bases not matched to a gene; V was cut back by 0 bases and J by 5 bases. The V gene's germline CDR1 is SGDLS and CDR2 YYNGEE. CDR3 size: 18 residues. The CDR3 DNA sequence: TGTGCCAGCAGCGTAGGTTACACTAGCGGGAGAAGGAACAATGAGCAGTTCTTC. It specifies CASSVGYTSGRRNNEQFF.

The CDR3 region is CASSPNGAENYGYTF. The CDR3 DNA reads TGTGCCAGCAGCCCTAACGGGGCCGAAAACTATGGCTACACCTTC. V and J are TRBV7-3 and TRBJ1-2, with D possibly TRBD1 on 5 matching bases. Trimming pared 5 bases from V and 2 bases from J, leaving 15 bases between. CDR1 SGHTA and CDR2 FQGTGA come from the germline V gene. The CDR3 length is 15 residues.

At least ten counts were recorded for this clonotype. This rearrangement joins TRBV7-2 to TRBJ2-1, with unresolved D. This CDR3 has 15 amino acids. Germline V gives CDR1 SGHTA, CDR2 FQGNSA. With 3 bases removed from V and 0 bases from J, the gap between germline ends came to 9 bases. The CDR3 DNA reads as TGTGCCAGCAGCTTTGAGCTACTCTCCTACAATGAGCAGTTCTTC. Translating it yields CASSFELLSYNEQFF. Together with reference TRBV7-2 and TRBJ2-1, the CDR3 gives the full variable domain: GAGVSQSPSNKVTEKGKDVELRCDPISGHTALYWYRQSLGQGLEFLIYFQGNSAPDKSGLPSDRFSAERTGGSVSTLTIQRTQQEDSAVYLCASSFELLSYNEQFFGPGTRLTVL.

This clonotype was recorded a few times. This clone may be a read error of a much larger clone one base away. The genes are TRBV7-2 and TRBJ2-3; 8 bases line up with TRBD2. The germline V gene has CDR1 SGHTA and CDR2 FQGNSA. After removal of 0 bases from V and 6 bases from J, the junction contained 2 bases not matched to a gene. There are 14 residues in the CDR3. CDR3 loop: CASSLASGSDTQYF. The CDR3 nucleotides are TGTGCCAGCAGCTTAGCCAGCGGGAGCGATACGCAGTATTTT. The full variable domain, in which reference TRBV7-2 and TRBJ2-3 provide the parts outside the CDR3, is GAGVSQSPSNKVTEKGKDVELRCDPISGHTALYWYRQSLGQGLEFLIYFQGNSAPDKSGLPSDRFSAERTGGSVSTLTIQRTQQEDSAVYLCASSLASGSDTQYFGPGTRLTVL.